A single sample is the source of the 21 T cell receptor beta chains below, sequenced in a study of T cell repertoires in cytomegalovirus infection. TCRdb ran MiXCR on the reads and lists one entry per CDR3 protein. This table holds around 450,000 distinct CDR3 sequences, about 11% found once. Sequencing was performed on PBMCs. The origin of the receptors is a human donor in good health (CMV status not recorded). Some clones in this sample may be carry-over from other donors' samples.

This clonotype was recorded many times. This chain connects TRBV7-9 to TRBJ2-5, with TRBD2 as a possible D gene (5 bases). CDR1 and CDR2 from the germline V gene are SEHNR and FQNEAQ (reference sequence). V lost 5 bases and J 3 bases, leaving 10 bases between the germline ends. This CDR3 has 13 amino acids. The CDR3 DNA is TGTGCCAGCAGCGTCCGGGGTAAAGAGACCCAGTACTTC. Residues: CASSVRGKETQYF.

This clonotype was detected ten times or more. The V gene is TRBV7-2, the J gene TRBJ2-6, with D maybe TRBD2 (5 bases). Trimming shortened V by 5 bases and J by 0 bases, and 11 bases separated the two germline ends. CDR3 length equals 16 residues. Germline V CDR1 and CDR2: SGHTA, FQGNSA. In DNA, the CDR3 is TGTGCCAGCAGCATCTCAACTAGCTCTGGGGCCAACGTCCTGACTTTC. It translates to CASSISTSSGANVLTF.

This clonotype was seen a handful of times. The V and J genes are TRBV9 and TRBJ1-6; 7 bases are a match to TRBD1. The CDR3 has 15 residues. J lost 5 bases, V lost 5 bases, and 7 bases had no gene match. Germline V gene sequence: CDR1 SGDLS, CDR2 YYNGEE. The CDR3 DNA reads as TGTGCCAGCAGTGTACAGGGGAGCGATAATTCACCCCTCCACTTT. Its protein product is CASSVQGSDNSPLHF.

V gene TRBV3-1 combines with J gene TRBJ2-5; weak D call: TRBD2 (6 bases). Germline V gene lookup returns CDR1 LGHDT and CDR2 YNNKEL (reference sequence). Trimming removed 1 base at V and 6 bases at J, with 18 bases between. This CDR3 region has 16 residues. The DNA for the CDR3 is TGTGCCAGCAGCCAAGGGTGGCGGGGCAGCGGGCAGACCCAGTACTTC. It yields the protein CASSQGWRGSGQTQYF.

This clonotype has at least ten counts. The rearrangement joins TRBV6-6 to TRBJ1-2; 7 bases fit TRBD1. Germline V gene lookup returns CDR1 MNHNY and CDR2 SVGAGI (reference sequence). The length of the CDR3 is 13 residues. V gave up 6 bases and J gave up 4 bases; unmatched junction bases: 5. CDR3 sequence (DNA): TGTGCCAGCAGCGATGGGACAGTCTATGGCTACACCTTC. Translation gives CASSDGTVYGYTF.

This clonotype was seen repeatedly, ten times or more. V usage is TRBV27 and J usage is TRBJ2-7; 9 positions agree with TRBD2. The CDR3 spans 14 residues. In germline, CDR1 is MNHEY, CDR2 SMNVEV (reference sequence). V lost 6 bases to trimming and J lost 3 bases; unmatched junction nucleotides: 6. CDR3 in DNA: TGTGCCAGCAGCTTAAGTAGCGGGAGCTACGAGCAGTACTTC. Translated, it gives CASSLSSGSYEQYF.

This clonotype appeared many times. The genes are TRBV7-3 and TRBJ2-1; either TRBD1 or TRBD2 may supply D (5 bases each). The CDR3 runs 15 residues. The ends were cut back, 5 bases at V and 6 bases at J, with 17 bases in the middle. Germline CDR1 and CDR2: SGHTA and FQGTGA. The DNA for the CDR3 is TGTGCCAGCAGCCCTAGCTTATCTGGGGGCAATGAGCAGTTCTTC. This gives the protein CASSPSLSGGNEQFF.

The sample holds many counts of this clonotype. This chain joins TRBV7-2 and TRBJ1-4, with 7 bases lining up with TRBD1. V lost 7 bases, J lost 5 bases, and 10 bases stayed unmatched. The CDR3 consists of 15 residues. The germline gives CDR1 SGHTA, CDR2 FQGNSA. CDR3 amino acids: CASTPRQGRNEKLFF. CDR3 sequence (DNA): TGTGCCAGCACGCCCAGACAGGGTCGGAATGAAAAACTGTTTTTT.

This clonotype was counted many times. The gene calls are TRBV7-9 and TRBJ1-6; 7 bases are shared with TRBD1. Unmatched junction bases numbered 10, after V lost 5 bases and J lost 9 bases. The CDR3 runs to 15 residues. Germline loops: CDR1 SEHNR, CDR2 FQNEAQ (reference sequence). CDR3 region: CASSEDPRGISPLHF. The CDR3, as DNA: TGTGCCAGCAGCGAAGACCCCAGGGGGATTTCACCCCTCCACTTT.

This clonotype was seen at least ten times. J is TRBJ1-5 and V is TRBV4-2, with D tentatively TRBD1 (5 bases). Trimming removed 0 bases from V and 6 bases from J, with 6 bases in between. CDR3 length equals 13 residues. Germline loops: CDR1 LGHNA, CDR2 YNFKEQ. CDR3 in DNA: TGTGCCAGCAGCCAAGAAACAGGTCAGCCCCAGCATTTT. Translated: CASSQETGQPQHF.

This clonotype was counted a few times. This chain connects TRBV29-1 to TRBJ2-7; tentatively, D is TRBD2 (5 bases). This CDR3 spans 12 amino acids. Trimming removed 6 bases from V and 5 bases from J, with 14 bases in between. Germline V gene data show CDR1 as SQVTM and CDR2 as ANQGSEA. CDR3 amino acids: CSVADPDHEQYF. CDR3 sequence (DNA): TGCAGCGTAGCGGACCCCGACCACGAGCAGTACTTC.

This clonotype was seen at least ten times. The genes are TRBV10-3 and TRBJ1-4, with 7 nucleotides matching TRBD1. The CDR3 is 14 amino acids. The germline CDR1 and CDR2 sequences are ENHRY and SYGVKD. Unmatched junction bases numbered 1, after V lost 0 bases and J lost 6 bases. For the CDR3, the DNA is TGTGCCATCAGTGAGTCAACAGGGGATGAAAAACTGTTTTTT. Protein product: CAISESTGDEKLFF.

J is TRBJ2-4 and V is TRBV6-1, with 12 bases that match TRBD2. Germline V gene sequence: CDR1 MNHNS, CDR2 SASEGT. With V trimmed by 5 bases and J by 5 bases, 4 bases remained unmatched. The CDR3 is 15 residues long. In DNA form, the CDR3 reads TGTGCCAGCAGTTCGACTAGCGGGGGTGAAAACATTCAGTACTTC. Translation: CASSSTSGGENIQYF.

This clonotype was detected once. The V and J genes are TRBV7-6 and TRBJ2-5, with 8 bases aligning to TRBD1. Germline V gene data show CDR1 as SGHVS and CDR2 as FNYEAQ. Trimming removed 3 bases from V and 6 bases from J; junction bases left unmatched: 6. The CDR3 consists of 14 residues. The DNA for the CDR3 is TGTGCCAGCAGCTTTCCGGACAGGGAAAAGACCCAGTACTTC. Its protein product is CASSFPDREKTQYF.

This clonotype came up a few times. The gene calls are TRBV3-1 and TRBJ2-3; no reliable D call. Trimming removed 4 bases from V and 5 bases from J, with 16 bases in between. The CDR3 consists of 15 residues. Germline loops: CDR1 LGHDT, CDR2 YNNKEL (reference sequence). CDR3 sequence: CASSPNPTTVDTQYF. The DNA of the CDR3 is TGTGCCAGCAGCCCCAATCCTACCACCGTAGATACGCAGTATTTT.

This clonotype was detected ten times or more. This chain connects TRBV10-3 to TRBJ2-7; TRBD2 aligns across 7 bases. The CDR3 totals 15 residues. CDR1 is ENHRY, CDR2 SYGVKD, per germline. V shed 8 bases, J shed 4 bases, and the junction held 14 bases outside the gene matches. CDR3 sequence: CAILQGGSPPYEQYF. CDR3 bases: TGTGCCATCCTTCAGGGAGGGAGCCCTCCTTACGAGCAGTACTTC.

The V call is TRBV6-5, the J call TRBJ2-5; tentative D call: TRBD2 (5 bases). The CDR3 loop spans 13 amino acids. Germline V gives CDR1 MNHEY, CDR2 SVGAGI. V lost 2 bases and J 1 base, leaving 5 bases between the germline ends. DNA for the CDR3: TGTGCCAGCAGTTACGCGGGCCAAGAGACCCAGTACTTC. Translation gives CASSYAGQETQYF.

This clonotype was detected ten times or more. The chain couples TRBV6-5 to TRBJ1-5, with a possible D match to TRBD1 (6 bases). Germline CDR1 reads MNHEY; CDR2 reads SVGAGI. The V end was cut by 0 bases, the J end by 0 bases, with 9 bases between. This CDR3 has 16 residues. The CDR3 reads CASSYSRGGSNQPQHF. CDR3 coding DNA: TGTGCCAGCAGTTACTCGAGAGGGGGTAGCAATCAGCCCCAGCATTTT.

There are a few counts of this clonotype. This chain uses TRBV2 with TRBJ2-7; D not certain. The V end was cut by 11 bases, the J end by 0 bases, with 17 bases between. The CDR3 has 14 amino acids. Germline CDR1 reads SNHLY; CDR2 reads FYNNEI. CDR3 sequence (DNA): TGTGCCCGAGAGACGGATCGTAGCTCCTACGAGCAGTACTTC. Residues: CARETDRSSYEQYF. Full variable domain (outside the CDR3, taken from reference TRBV2 and TRBJ2-7): EPEVTQTPSHQVTQMGQEVILRCVPISNHLYFYWYRQILGQKVEFLVSFYNNEISEKSEIFDDQFSVERPDGSNFTLKIRSTKLEDSAMYFCARETDRSSYEQYFGPGTRLTVT.

This clonotype was recorded a few times. The chain is built from TRBV20-1 and TRBJ2-2, with 10 positions matching TRBD2. V gave up 3 bases and J gave up 2 bases; unmatched junction bases: 9. CDR1 is DFQATT, CDR2 SNEGSKA, per germline (reference sequence). The CDR3 is made up of 17 amino acids. This chain's CDR3 is CSASVASGGPNTGELFF. The CDR3 DNA follows: TGCAGTGCTAGTGTCGCTAGCGGGGGACCAAACACCGGGGAGCTGTTTTTT.

This clonotype has at least ten counts. J is TRBJ2-5 and V is TRBV7-2, with 11 nucleotides matching TRBD2. This CDR3 has 16 residues. The germline V gene has CDR1 SGHTA and CDR2 FQGNSA. J lost 0 bases, V lost 6 bases, and 6 bases had no gene match. CDR3 in DNA: TGTGCCAGCAGGGGTAGCGGGAGGGCCTACCAAGAGACCCAGTACTTC. Amino acids: CASRGSGRAYQETQYF. Using reference TRBV7-2 and TRBJ2-5 for the parts outside the CDR3, the full variable domain is GAGVSQSPSNKVTEKGKDVELRCDPISGHTALYWYRQSLGQGLEFLIYFQGNSAPDKSGLPSDRFSAERTGGSVSTLTIQRTQQEDSAVYLCASRGSGRAYQETQYFGPGTRLLVL.